This TCR beta chain was identified in a study of T cell responses to AZD1222 COVID-19 vaccine (dated by TCRdb to the early 2020s). General notes on the study: A total of 233 trial participants underwent TCR sequencing, of whom roughly 210 had received two doses of AZD1222 and about 25 had received two doses of the MenACWY control vaccine. Trial participants were enrolled by age into subgroups of 18-55, 56-69 and 70-plus years, and around 150, 28 and 57 TCR-sequenced participants, respectively, were included in these subgroups. Overall results and qualifications from the work: Most participants were white British and females outnumbered males, and the authors suggested that clonal diversity may have been underestimated. Conclusions about previously exposed vaccinees were limited because only six AZD1222 recipients were SARS-CoV-2 seropositive at baseline. The 56-69-year group was small, and its depth increase did not reach significance, likely because of low power. A significant rise in spike-specific TCR breadth and depth was observed after two AZD1222 doses relative to day 0 and relative to MenACWY recipients. Reportedly, close to half of the unique spike-specific TCRs recognized epitopes lying outside the regions that are mutated in the B.1.351 and B.1.1.7 variants. Vaccine-associated CD4 TCRs spanned the whole spike protein, with dominant responses in regions 160-218 and 743-854. No day 14 peak-response samples were available, so repertoires were characterized only after the peak T cell response.

The CDR3 regions of human TCRbeta chains were analyzed by immunosequencing. For the original study's pipeline: Repertoire TCRs were checked for matches against a reference library of SARS-CoV-2-specific TCRs that had been generated using the MIRA antigen-specificity platform. Breadth meant the fraction of unique TCRs that were SARS-CoV-2-associated, whereas depth meant the fraction of total T cells that were SARS-CoV-2-associated. Using the MIRA data, every spike-specific TCR was mapped to the spike region that the TCR reacted to and assigned to either a CD4 or a CD8 class. Log10-transformed breadth and depth values were compared by one-way ANOVA with Sidak's multiple comparisons tests. The clones in this table, taken by TCRdb from immuneACCESS, are in-frame only. Not every clone is retained; where verified, under half of the shortfall comes from an unresolved V gene, and the cause of the rest is unknown. V, J and clone size are those of that table, while D and trimming were read from the DNA. This sample gives 55,000 to 70,000 clones in total; roughly nine tenths of them show up just once. In total, the top ten clones hold 5.5% to 7% of the sample.

CDR1 and CDR2 (WNHNN, SYGVQD) derive from the germline V gene (reference sequence). A distance of 14 bases separates the germline ends of V and J, which lose 5 bases and 9 bases respectively. The CDR3 goes from the cysteine to the phenylalanine over 13 residues. Of all the DNA, just the CDR3 is kept, 39 bases in frame from base 1. A remark on this clone: What antigen it recognizes has not been identified. No base quality values were provided; no much bigger clone lies one nucleotide off.

The intended sense of this specimen's time point label: about 28 days (+/-7) after the second vaccine dose. AZD1222 recipients given second doses at about 4 weeks or at about 12 weeks were pooled, since spike-specific TCR depth and breadth were not found to differ between the two schedules. Samples from vaccinated people were obtained from the UK trials COV001 and COV002, which included a single-blind randomized controlled phase 2/3 trial of AZD1222 (ChAdOx1 nCoV-19) in healthy adults. For TCRbeta chain sequencing, PBMC samples from trial participants were taken at day 0 and at day 28 after the second dose.

Recombination linked TRBV10-1 to TRBJ1-5; the D gene remains uncertain. The sequence came from an adult who received the AZD1222 COVID-19 vaccine. The sample was peripheral blood, taken 28 days after the second AZD1222 dose. The CDR3 loop reads CASSPGRGGPQHF. In nucleotides, the sequence is TGCGCCAGCAGTCCCGGCCGCGGCGGGCCCCAGCATTTT.